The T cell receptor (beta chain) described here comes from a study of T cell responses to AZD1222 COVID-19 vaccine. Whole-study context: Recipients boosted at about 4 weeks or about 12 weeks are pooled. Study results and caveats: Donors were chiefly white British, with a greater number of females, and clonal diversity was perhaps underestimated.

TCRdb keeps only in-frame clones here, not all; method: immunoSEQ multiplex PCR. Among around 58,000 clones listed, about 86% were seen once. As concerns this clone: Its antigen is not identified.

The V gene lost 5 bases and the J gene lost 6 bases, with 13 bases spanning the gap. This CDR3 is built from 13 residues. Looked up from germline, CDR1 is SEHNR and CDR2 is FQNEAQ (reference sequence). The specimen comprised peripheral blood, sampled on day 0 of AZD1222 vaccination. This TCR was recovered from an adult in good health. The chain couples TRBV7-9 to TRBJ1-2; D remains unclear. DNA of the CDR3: TGTGCCAGCAGCACACTTGAATCACATGGCTACACCTTC. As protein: CASSTLESHGYTF.